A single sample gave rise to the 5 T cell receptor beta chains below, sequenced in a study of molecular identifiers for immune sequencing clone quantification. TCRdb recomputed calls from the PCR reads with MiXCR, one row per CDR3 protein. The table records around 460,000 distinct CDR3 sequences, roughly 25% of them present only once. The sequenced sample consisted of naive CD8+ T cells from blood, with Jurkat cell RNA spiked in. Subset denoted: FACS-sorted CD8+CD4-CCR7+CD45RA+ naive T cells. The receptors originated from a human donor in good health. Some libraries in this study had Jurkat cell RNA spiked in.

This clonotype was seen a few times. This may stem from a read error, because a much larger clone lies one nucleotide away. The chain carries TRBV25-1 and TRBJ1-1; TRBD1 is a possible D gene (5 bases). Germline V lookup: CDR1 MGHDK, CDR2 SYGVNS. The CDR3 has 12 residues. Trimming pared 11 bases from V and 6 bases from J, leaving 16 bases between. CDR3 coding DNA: TGTGCCCCCCAGCCCGGGACGGCTGAAGCTTTCTTT. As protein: CAPQPGTAEAFF.

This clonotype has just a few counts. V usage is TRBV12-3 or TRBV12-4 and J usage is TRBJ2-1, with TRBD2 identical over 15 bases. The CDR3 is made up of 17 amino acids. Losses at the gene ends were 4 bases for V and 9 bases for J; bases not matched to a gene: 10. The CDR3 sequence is CASSWAKGTSGGIEQFF. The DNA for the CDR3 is TGTGCCAGCAGTTGGGCCAAGGGGACTAGCGGGGGGATTGAGCAGTTCTTC.

CDR3 in DNA: TGCGCCAGCAGTGAGGCACGAGCGAGCACAGATACGCAGTATTTT. Amino acids: CASSEARASTDTQYF. The gene calls are TRBV10-2 and TRBJ2-3; D remains ambiguous. This CDR3 has 15 amino acids. V was clipped by 2 bases and J by 0 bases, with 9 bases between them. Looked up from germline, CDR1 is WSHSY and CDR2 is SAAADI.

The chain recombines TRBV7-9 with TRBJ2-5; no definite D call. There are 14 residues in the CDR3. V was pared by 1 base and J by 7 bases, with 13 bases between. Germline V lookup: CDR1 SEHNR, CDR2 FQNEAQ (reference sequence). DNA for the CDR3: TGTGCCAGCAGCTTAGATGGGCGACTGGTGACCCAGTACTTC. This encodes CASSLDGRLVTQYF. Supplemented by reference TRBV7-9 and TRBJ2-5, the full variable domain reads DTGVSQNPRHKITKRGQNVTFRCDPISEHNRLYWYRQTLGQGPEFLTYFQNEAQLEKSRLLSDRFSAERPKGSFSTLEIQRTEQGDSAMYLCASSLDGRLVTQYFGPGTRLLVL.

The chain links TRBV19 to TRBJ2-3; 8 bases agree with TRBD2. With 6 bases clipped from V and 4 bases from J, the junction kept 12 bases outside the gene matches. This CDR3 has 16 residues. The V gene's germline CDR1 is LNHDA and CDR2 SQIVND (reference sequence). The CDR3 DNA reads TGTGCCAGTAGGGGTCGGGGGGGAGGTTGGGCAGATACGCAGTATTTT. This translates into CASRGRGGGWADTQYF.